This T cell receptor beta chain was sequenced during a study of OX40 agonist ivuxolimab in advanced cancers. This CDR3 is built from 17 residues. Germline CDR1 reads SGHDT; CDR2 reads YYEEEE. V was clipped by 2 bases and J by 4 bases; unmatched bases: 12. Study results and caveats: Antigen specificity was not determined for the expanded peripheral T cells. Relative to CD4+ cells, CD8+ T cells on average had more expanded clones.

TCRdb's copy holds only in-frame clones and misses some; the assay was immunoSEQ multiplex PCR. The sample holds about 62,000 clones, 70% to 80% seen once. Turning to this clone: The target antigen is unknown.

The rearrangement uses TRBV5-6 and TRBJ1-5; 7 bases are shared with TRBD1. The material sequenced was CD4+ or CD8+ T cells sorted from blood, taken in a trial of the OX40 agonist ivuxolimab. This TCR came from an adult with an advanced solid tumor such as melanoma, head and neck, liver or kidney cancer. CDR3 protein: CASSLFQGGSGNQPQHF. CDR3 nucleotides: TGTGCCAGCAGCTTATTTCAGGGGGGATCGGGAAATCAGCCCCAGCATTTT.